A selection of T cell receptor beta chains follows, all from one sample in a study of control samples from healthy donors and cancer patients. Only in-frame clones appear in the TCRdb table, and some are missing; sequencing was by immunoSEQ multiplex PCR. The sample holds around 41,000 clones, approximately 94% seen once. Input material: blood. The origin of the receptors is a man in his sixties in good health. CDR3s include the opening cysteine and the closing phenylalanine or tryptophan. The order of the fields is clone size, D gene, V gene, J gene, CDR3 length, CDR3 DNA, CDR3 protein. The D gene is left open where the match is weak. Clone size appears in some rows only: once, few, many, or a class for an expanded clone.

NA	NA	TRBV4-2	TRBJ2-2	17	TGTGCCAGCAGCCAAGATCACATAGCGGCGAACACCGGGGAGCTGTTTTTT	CASSQDHIAANTGELFF
NA	TRBD1	TRBV19	TRBJ1-3	13	TGTGCCACTATGACAGGGACTGGAAACACCATATATTTT	CATMTGTGNTIYF
NA	TRBD2	TRBV15	TRBJ2-7	15	TGTGCCACCAGCAGTGAGCTAGCGGCACGCTACGAGCAGTACTTC	CATSSELAARYEQYF
NA	TRBD2	TRBV28	TRBJ2-7	14	TGTGCCAGCAGTTATAGCGGGAGAAACTACGAGCAGTACTTC	CASSYSGRNYEQYF
NA	NA	TRBV7-6	TRBJ2-1	16	TGTGCAACTTCTATCGACGGGTCATCTACCTACAATGAGCAGTTCTTC	CATSIDGSSTYNEQFF
NA	TRBD1	TRBV4-1	TRBJ1-5	17	TGCGCCAGCAGCCAAGATCCGGGACAGGGGACTTATCAGCCCCAGCATTTT	CASSQDPGQGTYQPQHF
NA	NA	TRBV5-1	TRBJ1-6	16	TGCGCCAGCAGCTTGGTGGGAATCTCAGAGAATTCACCCCTCCACTTT	CASSLVGISENSPLHF
NA	NA	TRBV4-1	TRBJ1-1	13	TGCGCCAGCAGCCAAATACACCTTACTGAAGCTTTCTTT	CASSQIHLTEAFF
NA	NA	TRBV19	TRBJ1-1	13	TGTGCCAGTAGTTCCCTTCCCGGGACTGAAGCTTTCTTT	CASSSLPGTEAFF
NA	NA	TRBV9	TRBJ2-1	13	TGTGCCAGCAGCGTACCCAGCTCGAATGAGCAGTTCTTC	CASSVPSSNEQFF
NA	NA	TRBV5-1	TRBJ2-5	14	TGCGCCAGCAGCTTTACGGACGCCTCGGAGACCCAGTACTTC	CASSFTDASETQYF
NA	NA	TRBV11-3	TRBJ2-7	14	TGTGCCAGCAGCTTAGGTGGGAGGGACAACGAGCAGTACTTC	CASSLGGRDNEQYF
NA	NA	TRBV24-1	TRBJ1-2	13	TGTGCCACCAGTCAACTAGGGAGCTATGGCTACACCTTC	CATSQLGSYGYTF
NA	NA	TRBV7-7	TRBJ2-5	15	TGTGCTAGCAGCTTAAGAGGCAGCAGGGAGGAGACCCAGTACTTC	CASSLRGSREETQYF
NA	NA	TRBV6-5	TRBJ1-5	13	TGTGCCAGCAGTTGGGGCCTCAATCAGCCCCAGCATTTT	CASSWGLNQPQHF
once	NA	TRBV21-1	TRBJ1-4	17	TGTGCCAGCAGCACAGGACAGGGGACAACAACTAATGAAAAACTGTTTTTT	CASSTGQGTTTNEKLFF
NA	NA	TRBV25-1	TRBJ1-2	14	TGTGCCAGCAGTGATCCCGGAGCTAACTATGGCTACACCTTC	CASSDPGANYGYTF
NA	TRBD1	TRBV30	TRBJ1-5	13	TGTGCCTGGACCGCAGGGGGCGATCAGCCCCAGCATTTT	CAWTAGGDQPQHF
NA	NA	TRBV7-6	TRBJ1-1	15	TGTGCCAGCAGCTTCCAGGCGGCGGGTAGGACTGAAGCTTTCTTT	CASSFQAAGRTEAFF
once	NA	TRBV5-6	TRBJ1-2	15	TGTGCCAGCAGGAGAGGGACTCCACCCCTATATGGCTACACCTTC	CASRRGTPPLYGYTF
NA	NA	TRBV7-8	TRBJ1-1	15	TGTGCCAGCAGCTCTGGGGCGCAGATGAACACTGAAGCTTTCTTT	CASSSGAQMNTEAFF
NA	NA	TRBV6-4	TRBJ1-2	17	TGTGCCAGCAGTGACCCGTGGGACACCCGGGGAAGCTATGGCTACACCTTC	CASSDPWDTRGSYGYTF
NA	TRBD1	TRBV7-9	TRBJ1-2	14	TGTGCCAGCAGCCAAGGGACAGTCAACTATGGCTACACCTTC	CASSQGTVNYGYTF